This T cell receptor beta chain is from a study of OX40 agonist ivuxolimab in advanced cancers. About the study: Allowance was made for prior anti-PD-1, anti-PD-L1 or anti-CTLA-4 therapy, and about 37% had some. Study findings and constraints: On average, a greater number of expanded clones characterised CD8+ T cells relative to CD4+.

Autoimmune disease history or systemic immunosuppression meant exclusion. With regard to this clone: Antigen: not known.

Method: immunoSEQ multiplex PCR; TCRdb's copy keeps in-frame clones and lacks some. Found here are fewer than 55,000 clones, 80% to 90% of them singletons; the top ten hold roughly a tenth. Germline values: CDR1 SGHDT, CDR2 YYEEEE. The trim removed 0 bases at V and 0 bases at J, leaving 3 bases unmatched. CDR3 length: 16 amino acids. The specimen comprised CD4+ or CD8+ T cells sorted from blood, sampled in a trial of the OX40 agonist ivuxolimab. The sequence derives from an adult with an advanced solid tumor such as melanoma, head and neck, liver or kidney cancer. The chain has TRBV5-6 and TRBJ2-3; 8 bases align to TRBD1. Here the CDR3 reads CASSLARDRSTDTQYF. The CDR3, as DNA: TGTGCCAGCAGCTTGGCCCGGGACAGGAGCACAGATACGCAGTATTTT. Together with reference TRBV5-6 and TRBJ2-3, the CDR3 gives the full variable domain: DAGVTQSPTHLIKTRGQQVTLRCSPKSGHDTVSWYQQALGQGPQFIFQYYEEEERQRGNFPDRFSGHQFPNYSSELNVNALLLGDSALYLCASSLARDRSTDTQYFGPGTRLTVL.